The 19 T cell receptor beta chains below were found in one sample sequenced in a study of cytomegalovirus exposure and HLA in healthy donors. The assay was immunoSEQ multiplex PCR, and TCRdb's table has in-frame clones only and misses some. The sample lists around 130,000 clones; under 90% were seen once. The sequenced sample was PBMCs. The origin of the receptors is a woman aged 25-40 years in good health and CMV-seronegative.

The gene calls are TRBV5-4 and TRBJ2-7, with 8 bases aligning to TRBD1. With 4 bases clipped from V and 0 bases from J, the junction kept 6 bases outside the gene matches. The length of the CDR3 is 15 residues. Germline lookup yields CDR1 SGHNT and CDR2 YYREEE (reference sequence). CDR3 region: CASSGRTGNSYEQYF. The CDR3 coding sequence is TGTGCCAGCAGCGGGCGGACAGGGAACTCCTACGAGCAGTACTTC.

The CDR3 DNA sequence: TGTGCCTGGAGTGTAAAGGGGGGGTCGAGCTCTGGAAACACCATATATTTT. It specifies CAWSVKGGSSSGNTIYF. V and J are TRBV30 and TRBJ1-3; perhaps TRBD1 as D (6 bases). CDR1 and CDR2 from the germline V gene are GTSNPN and SVGIG (reference sequence). The CDR3 is 17 residues long. V lost 0 bases and J lost 0, with 15 bases in between.

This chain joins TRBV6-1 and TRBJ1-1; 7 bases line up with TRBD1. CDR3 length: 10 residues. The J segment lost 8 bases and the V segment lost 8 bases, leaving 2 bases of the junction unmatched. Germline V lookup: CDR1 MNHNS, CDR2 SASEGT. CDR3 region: CASRTGEAFF. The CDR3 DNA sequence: TGTGCCAGCCGGACAGGAGAAGCTTTCTTT.

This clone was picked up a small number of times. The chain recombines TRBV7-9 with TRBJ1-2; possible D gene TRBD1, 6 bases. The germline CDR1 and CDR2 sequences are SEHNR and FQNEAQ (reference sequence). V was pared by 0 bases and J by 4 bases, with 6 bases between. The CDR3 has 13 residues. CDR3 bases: TGTGCCAGCAGCTTAGCGGACAGCTATGGCTACACCTTC. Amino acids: CASSLADSYGYTF.

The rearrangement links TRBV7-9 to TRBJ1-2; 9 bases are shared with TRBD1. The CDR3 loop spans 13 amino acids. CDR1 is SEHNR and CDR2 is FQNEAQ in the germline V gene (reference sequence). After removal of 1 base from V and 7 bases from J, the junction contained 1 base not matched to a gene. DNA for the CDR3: TGTGCCAGCAGCTTAGAACAGGGGGCTGGCTACACCTTC. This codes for CASSLEQGAGYTF. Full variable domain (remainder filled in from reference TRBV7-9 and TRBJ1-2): DTGVSQNPRHKITKRGQNVTFRCDPISEHNRLYWYRQTLGQGPEFLTYFQNEAQLEKSRLLSDRFSAERPKGSFSTLEIQRTEQGDSAMYLCASSLEQGAGYTFGSGTRLTVV.

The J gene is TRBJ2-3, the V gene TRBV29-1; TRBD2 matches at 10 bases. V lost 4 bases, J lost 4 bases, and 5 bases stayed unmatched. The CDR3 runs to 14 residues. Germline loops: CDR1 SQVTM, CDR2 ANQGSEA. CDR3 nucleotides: TGCAGCGTTGGTCTAGCGGGGGCCCCAGATACGCAGTATTTT. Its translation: CSVGLAGAPDTQYF.

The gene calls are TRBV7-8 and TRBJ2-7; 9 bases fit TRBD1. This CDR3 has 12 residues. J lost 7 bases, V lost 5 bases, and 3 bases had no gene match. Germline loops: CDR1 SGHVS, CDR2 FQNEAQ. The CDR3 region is CASSRDRGEQYF. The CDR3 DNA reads TGTGCCAGCAGCCGAGACAGGGGGGAGCAGTACTTC. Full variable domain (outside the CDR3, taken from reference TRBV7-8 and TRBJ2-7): GAGVSQSPRYKVAKRGQDVALRCDPISGHVSLFWYQQALGQGPEFLTYFQNEAQLDKSGLPSDRFFAERPEGSVSTLKIQRTQQEDSAVYLCASSRDRGEQYFGPGTRLTVT.

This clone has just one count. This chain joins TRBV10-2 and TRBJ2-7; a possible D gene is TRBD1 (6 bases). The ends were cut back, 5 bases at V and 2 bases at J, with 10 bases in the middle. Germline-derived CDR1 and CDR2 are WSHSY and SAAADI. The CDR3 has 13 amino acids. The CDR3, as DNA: TGCGCCAGCAGTCCAGGGGCTACCTACGAGCAGTACTTC. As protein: CASSPGATYEQYF.

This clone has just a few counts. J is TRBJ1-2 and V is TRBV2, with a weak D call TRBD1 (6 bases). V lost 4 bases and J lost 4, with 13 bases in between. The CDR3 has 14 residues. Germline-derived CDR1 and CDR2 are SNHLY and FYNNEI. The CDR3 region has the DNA TGTGCCAGCAGTGGCGCAGGGGTAATCTATGGCTACACCTTC. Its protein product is CASSGAGVIYGYTF.

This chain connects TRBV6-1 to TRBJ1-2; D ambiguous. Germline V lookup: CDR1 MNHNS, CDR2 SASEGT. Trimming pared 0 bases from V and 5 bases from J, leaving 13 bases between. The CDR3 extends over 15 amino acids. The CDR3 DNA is TGTGCCAGCAGTGAAGCTGGAGTTCGAGGATATGGCTACACCTTC. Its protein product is CASSEAGVRGYGYTF.

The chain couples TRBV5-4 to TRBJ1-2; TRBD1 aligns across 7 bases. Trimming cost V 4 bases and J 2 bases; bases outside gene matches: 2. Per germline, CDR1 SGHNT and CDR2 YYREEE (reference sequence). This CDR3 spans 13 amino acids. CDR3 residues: CASSADRNYGYTF. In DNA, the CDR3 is TGTGCCAGCAGCGCGGACAGGAACTATGGCTACACCTTC.

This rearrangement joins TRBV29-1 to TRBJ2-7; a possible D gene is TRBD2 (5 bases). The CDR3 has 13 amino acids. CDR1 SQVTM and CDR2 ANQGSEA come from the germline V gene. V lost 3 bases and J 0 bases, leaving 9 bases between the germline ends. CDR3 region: CSVETTSSYEQYF. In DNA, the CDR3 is TGCAGCGTTGAGACTACCAGCTCCTACGAGCAGTACTTC.

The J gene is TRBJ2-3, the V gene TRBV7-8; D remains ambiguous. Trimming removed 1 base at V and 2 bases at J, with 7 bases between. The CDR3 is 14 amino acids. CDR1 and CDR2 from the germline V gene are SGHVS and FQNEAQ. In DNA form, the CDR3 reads TGTGCCAGCAGCTTAGGACTCATCACAGATACGCAGTATTTT. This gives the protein CASSLGLITDTQYF. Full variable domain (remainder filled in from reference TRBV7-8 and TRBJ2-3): GAGVSQSPRYKVAKRGQDVALRCDPISGHVSLFWYQQALGQGPEFLTYFQNEAQLDKSGLPSDRFFAERPEGSVSTLKIQRTQQEDSAVYLCASSLGLITDTQYFGPGTRLTVL.

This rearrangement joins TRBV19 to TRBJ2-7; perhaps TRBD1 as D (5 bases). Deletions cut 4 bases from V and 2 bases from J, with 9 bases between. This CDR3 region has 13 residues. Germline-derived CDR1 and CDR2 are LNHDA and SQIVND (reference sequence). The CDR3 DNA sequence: TGTGCCAGTAGTAAGGGCAGGGCCTACGAGCAGTACTTC. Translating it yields CASSKGRAYEQYF. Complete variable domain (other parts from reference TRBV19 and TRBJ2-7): DGGITQSPKYLFRKEGQNVTLSCEQNLNHDAMYWYRQDPGQGLRLIYYSQIVNDFQKGDIAEGYSVSREKKESFPLTVTSAQKNPTAFYLCASSKGRAYEQYFGPGTRLTVT.

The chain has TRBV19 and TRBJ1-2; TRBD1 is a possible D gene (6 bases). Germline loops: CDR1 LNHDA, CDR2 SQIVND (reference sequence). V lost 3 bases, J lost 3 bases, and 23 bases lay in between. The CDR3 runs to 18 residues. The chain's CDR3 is CASSIPLDSHRFYYGYTF. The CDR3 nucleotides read TGTGCCAGTAGTATCCCGTTGGACAGCCACCGCTTCTACTATGGCTACACCTTC.

The CDR3 region has the DNA TGTGCCACCGCAAATACGGTGTACCAAGAGACCCAGTACTTC. As protein: CATANTVYQETQYF. The rearrangement joins TRBV15 to TRBJ2-5, with D hard to call. The CDR3 is made up of 14 amino acids. V lost 8 bases, J lost 0 bases, and 13 bases lay in between. Looked up from germline, CDR1 is LNHNV and CDR2 is YYDKDF (reference sequence).

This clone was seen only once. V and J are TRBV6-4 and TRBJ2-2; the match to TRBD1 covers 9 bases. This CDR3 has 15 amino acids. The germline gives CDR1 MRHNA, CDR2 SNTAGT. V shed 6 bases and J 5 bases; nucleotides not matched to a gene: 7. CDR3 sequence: CASRKDRGGTGELFF. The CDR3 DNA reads TGTGCCAGCAGAAAGGACAGGGGTGGAACCGGGGAGCTGTTTTTT.

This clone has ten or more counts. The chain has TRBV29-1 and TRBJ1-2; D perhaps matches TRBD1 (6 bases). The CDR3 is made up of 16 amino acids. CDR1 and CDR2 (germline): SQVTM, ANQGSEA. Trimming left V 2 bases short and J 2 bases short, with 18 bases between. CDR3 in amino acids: CSVEPSQGPRNYGYTF. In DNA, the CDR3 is TGCAGCGTTGAACCCTCCCAGGGGCCCAGGAACTATGGCTACACCTTC.

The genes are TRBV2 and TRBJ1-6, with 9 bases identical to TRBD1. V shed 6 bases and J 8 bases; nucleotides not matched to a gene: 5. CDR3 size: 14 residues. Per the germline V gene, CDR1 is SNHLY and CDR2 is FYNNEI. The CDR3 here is CASRPGQGHSPLHF. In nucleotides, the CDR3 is TGTGCCAGCAGGCCGGGACAGGGACATTCACCCCTCCACTTT.